The rows below give T cell receptor beta chains drawn from one sample of a study of cytomegalovirus exposure and HLA in healthy donors. Produced via immunoSEQ multiplex PCR; TCRdb's table is partial and in-frame only. The table lists more than 90,000 clones, 65% to 80% of them singletons, with more than 9% in the top ten. Sequenced: PBMCs. Receptors were obtained from a man aged 50-59 years in good health and CMV-seronegative. CDR3s include the opening cysteine and the closing phenylalanine or tryptophan. The order of the fields is CDR3 protein, CDR3 DNA, clone size, D gene, J gene, V gene. The D gene is left open where the match is weak. Where a row states a size, it is once, few, many or the class of an expanded clone; other rows omit it.

CASSPGSGDSNQPQHF,TGTGCCAGCTCACCCGGGTCCGGCGATAGCAATCAGCCCCAGCATTTT,few,NA,TRBJ1-5,TRBV18
CASSRGLADSYEQYF,TGTGCCAGCAGCCGGGGACTAGCAGACTCCTACGAGCAGTACTTC,NA,TRBD2,TRBJ2-7,TRBV4-2
CASSPKDRGLSNQPQHF,TGTGCCAGCAGCCCAAAGGACAGGGGGCTGAGCAATCAGCCCCAGCATTTT,NA,TRBD1,TRBJ1-5,TRBV5-5
CAISEGGTEPYGYTF,TGTGCCATCAGTGAGGGTGGTACCGAGCCCTACGGCTACACCTTC,NA,NA,TRBJ1-2,TRBV10-3
CASTTHSGGYREQYF,TGTGCCAGCACGACCCATAGCGGGGGGTACCGCGAGCAGTACTTC,NA,TRBD2,TRBJ2-7,TRBV28
CASSEAKNGQDRGINQPQHF,TGTGCCAGCAGTGAAGCGAAAAACGGACAAGACAGGGGTATCAATCAGCCCCAGCATTTT,NA,TRBD1,TRBJ1-5,TRBV6-1
CASMYGQGFTEAFF,TGTGCCAGCATGTACGGACAGGGCTTTACTGAAGCTTTCTTT,NA,TRBD1,TRBJ1-1,TRBV6-6
CASSEAGGRGPDTRYF,TGTGCCAGCAGTGAAGCCGGGGGAAGGGGTCCAGATACGCGGTATTTT,NA,NA,TRBJ2-3,TRBV6-1
CASSYGHRIYEQYF,TGTGCCAGCAGCTACGGACATCGGATCTACGAGCAGTACTTC,NA,NA,TRBJ2-7,TRBV6-1
CASSTLLGRAGGGYTF,TGTGCCAGCAGCACTCTACTAGGCCGCGCAGGGGGCGGCTACACCTTC,NA,TRBD1,TRBJ1-2,TRBV7-9
CASSMGVAGDTDTQYF,TGTGCCAGTAGTATGGGGGTAGCGGGAGACACAGATACGCAGTATTTT,NA,TRBD2,TRBJ2-3,TRBV19
CASKIEETQYF,TGCGCCAGCAAAATAGAGGAGACCCAGTACTTC,NA,NA,TRBJ2-5,TRBV5-1
CSVETSGGATDTQYF,TGCAGCGTTGAGACTAGCGGGGGGGCCACAGATACGCAGTATTTT,NA,TRBD2,TRBJ2-3,TRBV29-1
CASAKPLGRQETQYF,TGTGCCTCAGCTAAGCCATTGGGGCGGCAAGAGACCCAGTACTTC,NA,NA,TRBJ2-5,TRBV30
CSVDRTGGYEQYF,TGCAGCGTTGATAGGACAGGGGGCTACGAGCAGTACTTC,NA,TRBD1,TRBJ2-7,TRBV29-1
CASEPGQAREQFF,TGTGCCAGTGAACCCGGCCAGGCTCGCGAGCAGTTCTTC,NA,NA,TRBJ2-1,TRBV2
CASSPLAGVGTDTQYF,TGTGCCAGCAGTCCTCTAGCGGGGGTTGGCACAGATACGCAGTATTTT,NA,TRBD2,TRBJ2-3,TRBV7-4
CASSTGTLTYEQYF,TGTGCCAGCAGTACCGGGACACTAACCTACGAGCAGTACTTC,NA,NA,TRBJ2-7,TRBV28
CASRIGQRNTEAFF,TGTGCCAGCAGGATAGGACAGCGGAACACTGAAGCTTTCTTT,medium-sized,NA,TRBJ1-1,TRBV2
CSVGHGNTEAFF,TGCAGCGTTGGACACGGGAACACTGAAGCTTTCTTT,NA,NA,TRBJ1-1,TRBV29-1
CASSDTGQALDGYTF,TGTGCCAGCAGTGACACCGGACAGGCCTTGGATGGCTACACCTTC,few,TRBD1,TRBJ1-2,TRBV6-4
CSSSVTLGGRVIEQFF,TGTTCCAGCAGCGTGACCCTGGGCGGGAGGGTAATTGAGCAGTTCTTC,NA,TRBD2,TRBJ2-1,TRBV7-9
CASGRKNTEAFF,TGTGCCAGCGGCAGGAAGAACACTGAAGCTTTCTTT,NA,NA,TRBJ1-1,TRBV7-6
CASSLARGRGNNQPQHF,TGTGCCAGCAGTTTAGCCAGGGGGCGCGGAAACAATCAGCCCCAGCATTTT,NA,TRBD1,TRBJ1-5,TRBV28
CAWSVSSGAYEQYF,TGTGCCTGGAGTGTTTCTAGCGGGGCCTACGAGCAGTACTTC,NA,TRBD2,TRBJ2-7,TRBV30
CASSLTGMNTEAFF,TGTGCCAGCAGCTTAACAGGGATGAACACTGAAGCTTTCTTT,few,NA,TRBJ1-1,TRBV7-9
CASSYGTDNYGYTF,TGTGCCAGCAGTTACGGTACAGACAATTATGGCTACACCTTC,NA,NA,TRBJ1-2,TRBV6-6
CASSFSGNTIYF,TGTGCCAGCAGCTTTTCGGGAAACACCATATATTTT,NA,NA,TRBJ1-3,TRBV7-8
CAWSGAKAPNSPLHF,TGTGCCTGGAGTGGGGCCAAGGCCCCCAATTCACCCCTCCACTTT,NA,NA,TRBJ1-6,TRBV30
CASSLGDRPVYEQYF,TGTGCCAGCAGTCTGGGCGACAGGCCCGTTTACGAGCAGTACTTC,NA,NA,TRBJ2-7,TRBV6-1
CASPWGVGDYEQYF,TGTGCCAGCCCGTGGGGGGTTGGGGACTACGAGCAGTACTTC,few,NA,TRBJ2-7,TRBV5-8
CASSLEKRGVNTDTQCF,TGCGCCAGCAGCTTGGAGAAGCGGGGGGTCAACACAGATACGCAGTGTTTT,NA,TRBD2,TRBJ2-3,TRBV5-1
CASSLRGGQDTGELFF,TGTGCCAGCAGCCTGCGGGGGGGGCAGGACACCGGGGAGCTGTTTTTT,once,TRBD2,TRBJ2-2,TRBV7-2
CASNPSGGTNEQFF,TGTGCCAGCAACCCATCGGGGGGCACGAATGAGCAGTTCTTC,once,NA,TRBJ2-1,TRBV7-2
CASSPHSGQGFGNEQFF,TGTGCCAGCAGCCCTCACTCGGGACAGGGATTTGGAAATGAGCAGTTCTTC,NA,TRBD1,TRBJ2-1,TRBV28
CASSSWDREIGTEAFF,TGTGCCAGCAGCAGTTGGGACAGGGAAATAGGCACTGAAGCTTTCTTT,few,NA,TRBJ1-1,TRBV21-1
CAWRTGDNSPLHF,TGTGCCTGGAGGACGGGTGATAATTCACCCCTCCACTTT,NA,NA,TRBJ1-6,TRBV30
CASPRGSNQPQHF,TGCGCCAGCCCCCGGGGTAGCAATCAGCCCCAGCATTTT,NA,NA,TRBJ1-5,TRBV23-1
CSVEASGLKETQYF,TGCAGCGTTGAGGCTAGCGGGCTGAAAGAGACCCAGTACTTC,few,TRBD2,TRBJ2-5,TRBV29-1
CASSEDKGFQPQHF,TGTGCCAGCAGTGAGGATAAGGGGTTTCAGCCCCAGCATTTT,NA,NA,TRBJ1-5,TRBV6-1
CALPLQGQQETQYF,TGTGCCCTACCCCTACAGGGGCAACAAGAGACCCAGTACTTC,NA,TRBD1,TRBJ2-5,TRBV2
CASNRGSGETQYF,TGCGCCAGCAATCGAGGGAGTGGGGAGACCCAGTACTTC,NA,NA,TRBJ2-5,TRBV5-1